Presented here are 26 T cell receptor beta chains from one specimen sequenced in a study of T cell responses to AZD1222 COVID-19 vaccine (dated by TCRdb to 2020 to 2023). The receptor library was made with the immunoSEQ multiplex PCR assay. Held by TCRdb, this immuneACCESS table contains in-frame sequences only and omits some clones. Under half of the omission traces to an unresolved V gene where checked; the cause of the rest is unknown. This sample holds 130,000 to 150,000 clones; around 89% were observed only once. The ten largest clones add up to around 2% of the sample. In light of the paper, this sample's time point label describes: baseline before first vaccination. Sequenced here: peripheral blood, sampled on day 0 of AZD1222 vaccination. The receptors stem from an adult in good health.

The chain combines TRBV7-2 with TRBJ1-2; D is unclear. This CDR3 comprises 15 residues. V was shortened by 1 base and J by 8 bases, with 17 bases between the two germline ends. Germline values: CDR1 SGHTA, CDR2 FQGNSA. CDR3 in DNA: TGTGCCAGCAGCTTAGTCCCGGGCTCGATTGGGGGCTACACCTTC. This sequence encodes CASSLVPGSIGGYTF.

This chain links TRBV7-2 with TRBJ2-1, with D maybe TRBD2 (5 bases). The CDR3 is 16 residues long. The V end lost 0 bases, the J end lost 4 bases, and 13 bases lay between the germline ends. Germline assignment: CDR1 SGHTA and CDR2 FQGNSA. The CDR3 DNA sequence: TGTGCCAGCAGCTTAGCGCGGGCGGGCTTTTACAATGAGCAGTTCTTC. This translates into CASSLARAGFYNEQFF.

DNA for the CDR3: TGTGCCACCTCGCAACTGGGCGGCGAGCAGTACTTC. Amino acid sequence: CATSQLGGEQYF. The V gene is TRBV15, the J gene TRBJ2-7; D call uncertain. The CDR3 has 12 amino acids. Germline V gives CDR1 LNHNV, CDR2 YYDKDF (reference sequence). Trimming pared 8 bases from V and 6 bases from J, leaving 14 bases between.

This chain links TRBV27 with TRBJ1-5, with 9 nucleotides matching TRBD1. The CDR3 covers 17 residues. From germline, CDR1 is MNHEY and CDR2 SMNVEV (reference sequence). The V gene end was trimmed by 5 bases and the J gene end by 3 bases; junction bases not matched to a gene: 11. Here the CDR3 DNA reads TGTGCCAGCAGTCCCGCCCCGGGACAGGGCCCCAATCAGCCCCAGCATTTT. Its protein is CASSPAPGQGPNQPQHF.

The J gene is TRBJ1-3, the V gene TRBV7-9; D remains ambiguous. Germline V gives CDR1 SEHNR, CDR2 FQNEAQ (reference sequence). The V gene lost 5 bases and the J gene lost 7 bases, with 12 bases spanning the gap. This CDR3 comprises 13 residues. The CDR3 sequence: CASSEEKRNTIYF. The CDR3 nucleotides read TGTGCCAGCAGCGAGGAAAAGCGGAACACCATATATTTT.

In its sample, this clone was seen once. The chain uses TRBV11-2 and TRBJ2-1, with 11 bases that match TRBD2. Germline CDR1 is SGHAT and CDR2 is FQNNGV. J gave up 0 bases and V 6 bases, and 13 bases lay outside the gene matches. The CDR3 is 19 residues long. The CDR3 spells CASSGGGTSGSRSYNEQFF. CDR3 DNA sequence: TGTGCCAGCAGTGGGGGGGGGACTAGCGGTTCGCGCTCCTACAATGAGCAGTTCTTC.

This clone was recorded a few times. The CDR3: CASSQGQGRRKNSPLHF. CDR3 nucleotides: TGCGCCAGCAGCCAAGGCCAGGGGAGGAGAAAAAATTCACCCCTCCACTTT. V is TRBV4-1 and J is TRBJ1-6; TRBD1 might be the D (6 bases). Trimming cost V 1 base and J 7 bases, with 17 bases left between them. Germline V CDR1 and CDR2: MGHRA, YSYEKL. The CDR3 loop spans 17 amino acids.

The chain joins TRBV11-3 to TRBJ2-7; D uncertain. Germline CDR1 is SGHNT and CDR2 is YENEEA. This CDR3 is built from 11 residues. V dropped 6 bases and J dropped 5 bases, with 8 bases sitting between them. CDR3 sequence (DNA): TGTGCCAGCAGTTCGGCCCACGAGCAGTACTTC. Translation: CASSSAHEQYF.

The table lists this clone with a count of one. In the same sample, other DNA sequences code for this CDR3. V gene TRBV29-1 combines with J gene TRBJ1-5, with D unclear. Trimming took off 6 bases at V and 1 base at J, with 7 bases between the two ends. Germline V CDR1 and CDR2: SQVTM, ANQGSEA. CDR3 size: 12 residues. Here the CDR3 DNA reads TGCAGCGTGGGAGGGAGCAATCAGCCCCAGCATTTT. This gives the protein CSVGGSNQPQHF.

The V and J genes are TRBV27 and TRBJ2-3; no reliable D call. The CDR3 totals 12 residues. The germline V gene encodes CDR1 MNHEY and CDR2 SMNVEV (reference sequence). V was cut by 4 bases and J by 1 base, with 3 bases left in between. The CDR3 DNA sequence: TGTGCCAGCAGTTCCGGCACAGATACGCAGTATTTT. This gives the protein CASSSGTDTQYF.

CDR3 in amino acids: CASSLGDSRVDTEAFF. CDR3 coding DNA: TGCGCCAGCAGCCTGGGGGACAGCCGAGTTGACACTGAAGCTTTCTTT. J is TRBJ1-1 and V is TRBV5-1; 7 bases line up with TRBD1. After removal of 4 bases from V and 3 bases from J, the junction contained 12 bases not matched to a gene. The germline V gene encodes CDR1 SGHRS and CDR2 YFSETQ. CDR3 size: 16 residues.

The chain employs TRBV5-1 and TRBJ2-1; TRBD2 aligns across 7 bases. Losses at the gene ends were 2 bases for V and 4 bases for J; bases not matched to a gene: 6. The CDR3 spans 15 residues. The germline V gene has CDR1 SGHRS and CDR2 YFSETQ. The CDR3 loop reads CASSLDGTIYNEQFF. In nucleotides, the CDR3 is TGCGCCAGCAGCTTAGACGGGACTATTTACAATGAGCAGTTCTTC. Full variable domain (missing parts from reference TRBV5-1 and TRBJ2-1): KAGVTQTPRYLIKTRGQQVTLSCSPISGHRSVSWYQQTPGQGLQFLFEYFSETQRNKGNFPGRFSGRQFSNSRSEMNVSTLELGDSALYLCASSLDGTIYNEQFFGPGTRLTVL.

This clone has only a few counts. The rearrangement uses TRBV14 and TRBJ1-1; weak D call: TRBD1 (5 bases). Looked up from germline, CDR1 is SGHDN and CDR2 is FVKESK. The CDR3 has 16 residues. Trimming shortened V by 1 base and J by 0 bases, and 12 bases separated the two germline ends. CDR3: CASSQVDWGVNTEAFF. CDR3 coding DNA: TGTGCCAGCAGCCAAGTCGATTGGGGGGTGAACACTGAAGCTTTCTTT.

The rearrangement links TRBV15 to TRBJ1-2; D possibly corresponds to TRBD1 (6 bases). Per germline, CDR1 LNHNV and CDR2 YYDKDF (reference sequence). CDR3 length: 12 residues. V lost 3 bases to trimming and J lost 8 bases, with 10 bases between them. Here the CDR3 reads CATSSPGQGYTF. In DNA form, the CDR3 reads TGTGCCACCAGCAGTCCGGGACAAGGCTACACCTTC.

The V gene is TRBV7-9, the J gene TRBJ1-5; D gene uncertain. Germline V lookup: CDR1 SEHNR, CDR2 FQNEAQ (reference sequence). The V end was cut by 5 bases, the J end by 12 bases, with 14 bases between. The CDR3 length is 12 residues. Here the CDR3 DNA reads TGTGCCAGCAGCCCCCTTGGGAAGAGCCAGCATTTT. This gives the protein CASSPLGKSQHF.

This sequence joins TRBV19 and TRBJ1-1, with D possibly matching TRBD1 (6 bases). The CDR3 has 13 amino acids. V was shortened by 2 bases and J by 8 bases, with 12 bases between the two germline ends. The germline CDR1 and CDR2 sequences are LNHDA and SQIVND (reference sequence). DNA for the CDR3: TGTGCCAGTAGTATAATGAGGCAGGGGGAAGCTTTCTTT. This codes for CASSIMRQGEAFF.

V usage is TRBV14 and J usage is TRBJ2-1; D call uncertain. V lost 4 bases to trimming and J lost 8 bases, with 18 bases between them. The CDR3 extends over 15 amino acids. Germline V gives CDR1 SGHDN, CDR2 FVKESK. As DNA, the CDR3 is TGTGCCAGCAGCCTGGACCCGACAAAATCACATGAGCAGTTCTTC. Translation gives CASSLDPTKSHEQFF.

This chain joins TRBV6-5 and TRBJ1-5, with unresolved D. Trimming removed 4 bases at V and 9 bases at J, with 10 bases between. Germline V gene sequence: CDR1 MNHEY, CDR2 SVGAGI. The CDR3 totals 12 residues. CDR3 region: CASSSGLGPQHF. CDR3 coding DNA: TGTGCCAGCAGTTCGGGGTTGGGGCCCCAGCATTTT.

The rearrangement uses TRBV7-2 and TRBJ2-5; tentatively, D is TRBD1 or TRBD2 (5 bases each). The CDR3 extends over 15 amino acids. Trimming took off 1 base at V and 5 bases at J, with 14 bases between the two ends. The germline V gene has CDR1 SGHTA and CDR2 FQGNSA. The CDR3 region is CASSLGRGRTETQYF. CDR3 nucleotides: TGTGCCAGCAGCTTAGGTCGGGGCCGGACGGAGACCCAGTACTTC.

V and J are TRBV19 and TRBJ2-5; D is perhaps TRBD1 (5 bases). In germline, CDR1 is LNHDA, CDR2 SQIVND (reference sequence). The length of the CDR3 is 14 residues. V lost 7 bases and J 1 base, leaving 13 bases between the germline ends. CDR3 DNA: TGTGCCAGTATAGGATTTAGGGGCCAAGAGACCCAGTACTTC. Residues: CASIGFRGQETQYF.

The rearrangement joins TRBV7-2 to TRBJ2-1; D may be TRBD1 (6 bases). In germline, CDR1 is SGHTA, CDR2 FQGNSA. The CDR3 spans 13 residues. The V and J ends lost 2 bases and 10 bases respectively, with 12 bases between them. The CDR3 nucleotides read TGTGCCAGCAGCTTACCCTCAGGGGTAGAGCAGTTCTTC. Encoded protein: CASSLPSGVEQFF.

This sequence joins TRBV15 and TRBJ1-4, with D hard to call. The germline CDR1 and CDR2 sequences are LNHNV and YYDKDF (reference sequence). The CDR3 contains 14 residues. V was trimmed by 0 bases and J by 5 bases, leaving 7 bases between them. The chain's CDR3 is CATSRDVQNEKLFF. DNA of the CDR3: TGTGCCACCAGCAGAGATGTACAAAATGAAAAACTGTTTTTT.

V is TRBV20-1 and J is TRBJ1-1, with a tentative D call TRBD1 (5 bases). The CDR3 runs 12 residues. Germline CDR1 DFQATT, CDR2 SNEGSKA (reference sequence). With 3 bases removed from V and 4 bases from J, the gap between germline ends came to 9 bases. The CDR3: CSASRGVTEAFF. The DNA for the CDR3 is TGCAGTGCTAGTAGGGGTGTCACTGAAGCTTTCTTT.

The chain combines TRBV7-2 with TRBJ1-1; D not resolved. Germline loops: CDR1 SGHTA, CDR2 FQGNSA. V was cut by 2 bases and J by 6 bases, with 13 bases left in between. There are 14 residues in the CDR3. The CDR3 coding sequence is TGTGCCAGCAGCTTAACGGGTAGTGTTGCTGAAGCTTTCTTT. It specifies CASSLTGSVAEAFF.

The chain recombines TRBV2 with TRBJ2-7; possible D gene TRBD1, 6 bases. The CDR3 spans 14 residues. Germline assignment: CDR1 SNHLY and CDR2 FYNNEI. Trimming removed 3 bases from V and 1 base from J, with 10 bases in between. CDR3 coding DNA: TGTGCCAGCAGTGATTCGACAGGATCCTACGAGCAGTACTTC. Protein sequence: CASSDSTGSYEQYF.

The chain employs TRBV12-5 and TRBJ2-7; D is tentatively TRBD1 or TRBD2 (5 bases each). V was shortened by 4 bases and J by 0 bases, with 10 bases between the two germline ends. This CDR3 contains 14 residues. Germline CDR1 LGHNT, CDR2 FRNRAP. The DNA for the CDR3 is TGTGCTAGTGGTTCGGGACCGCCCTCCTACGAGCAGTACTTC. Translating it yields CASGSGPPSYEQYF.